A selection of T cell receptor beta chains follows, all from one sample in a study of cytomegalovirus exposure and HLA in healthy donors. Profiled with immunoSEQ multiplex PCR; TCRdb holds only in-frame clones, not every one. The table shows over 75,000 clones, with approximately 72% occurring only once. Source material: PBMCs. All receptors derive from a man between 40 and 49 years old in good health and CMV-seropositive. The CDR3 runs from the conserved cysteine through the conserved F or W. A D gene is named only where the DNA matches it firmly. The size entry is marked missing in some rows and otherwise reads once, few, many or a size class.

j_call | clone_size | v_call | d_call | cdr3_aa | cdr3_nt
TRBJ2-7 | NA | TRBV5-6 | NA | CASSLRYEQYF | TGTGCCAGCAGCCTACGCTACGAGCAGTACTTC
TRBJ1-1 | NA | TRBV4-1 | NA | CASSPGDTVNTEAFF | TGCGCCAGCAGCCCCGGGGACACGGTGAACACTGAAGCTTTCTTT
TRBJ1-5 | NA | TRBV18 | NA | CAIIRDSNQPQHF | TGTGCCATCATCAGGGATAGCAATCAGCCCCAGCATTTT
TRBJ2-2 | NA | TRBV5-1 | NA | CASSLGAGHTGELFF | TGCGCCAGCAGCCTGGGGGCGGGGCACACCGGGGAGCTGTTTTTT
TRBJ2-7 | NA | TRBV18 | TRBD2 | CASSPGLAASYEQYF | TGTGCCAGCTCACCTGGACTAGCCGCATCCTACGAGCAGTACTTC
TRBJ2-5 | NA | TRBV11-2 | TRBD2 | CASSLWGGGALETQYF | TGTGCCAGCAGCTTATGGGGCGGGGGGGCTCTGGAGACCCAGTACTTC
TRBJ1-6 | NA | TRBV2 | NA | CASSGEGLGNSPLHF | TGTGCCAGCAGTGGAGAGGGTCTCGGGAATTCACCCCTCCACTTT
TRBJ2-3 | NA | TRBV19 | NA | CASSTPYLGRGADTQYF | TGTGCCAGTAGTACCCCCTATTTAGGCAGGGGTGCAGATACGCAGTATTTT
TRBJ2-1 | once | TRBV6-1 | NA | CASSEAGLNTYNEQFF | TGTGCCAGCAGTGAAGCTGGACTAAACACCTACAATGAGCAGTTCTTC
TRBJ2-5 | once | TRBV19 | NA | CASRSSGYQETQYF | TGTGCCAGTAGATCATCAGGGTACCAAGAGACCCAGTACTTC
TRBJ1-5 | once | TRBV28 | NA | CASSSGQEDQPQHF | TGTGCCAGCAGTTCAGGTCAGGAGGATCAGCCCCAGCATTTT
TRBJ2-3 | NA | TRBV27 | NA | CASSSFGRPTDTQYF | TGTGCCAGCAGTTCGTTCGGGAGACCCACAGATACGCAGTATTTT
TRBJ2-1 | NA | TRBV14 | NA | CASSGLLETRYNEQFF | TGTGCCAGCAGCGGACTACTAGAAACCCGGTACAATGAGCAGTTCTTC
TRBJ2-3 | NA | TRBV7-9 | TRBD2 | CASSSRLAGGPDTQYF | TGTGCCAGCAGCTCGAGACTAGCGGGAGGGCCAGATACGCAGTATTTT
TRBJ2-7 | once | TRBV27 | TRBD2 | CASTAGAGRSYEQYF | TGTGCCAGCACCGCGGGAGCGGGGCGCTCCTACGAGCAGTACTTC
TRBJ2-2 | NA | TRBV21-1 | NA | CASRGDRGFNTGELFF | TGTGCCAGCAGGGGGGACAGGGGGTTCAACACCGGGGAGCTGTTTTTT
TRBJ2-2 | NA | TRBV19 | NA | CASSIKSTGELFF | TGTGCCAGTAGTATAAAATCAACCGGGGAGCTGTTTTTT
TRBJ2-3 | NA | TRBV7-9 | NA | CASGPLGTTDTQYF | TGTGCCAGCGGCCCTCTAGGCACCACAGATACGCAGTATTTT
TRBJ2-7 | NA | TRBV6-5 | TRBD1 | CASSGNRGYEQYF | TGTGCCAGCAGTGGGAACAGGGGCTACGAGCAGTACTTC
TRBJ1-2 | NA | TRBV7-2 | NA | CASSLDRGSMANYGYTF | TGTGCCAGCAGCTTAGATAGAGGGTCAATGGCTAACTATGGCTACACCTTC
TRBJ2-1 | NA | TRBV7-2 | NA | CASSLALSSYNEQFF | TGTGCCAGCAGCCTTGCGTTGAGCTCCTACAATGAGCAGTTCTTC
TRBJ2-7 | NA | TRBV19 | TRBD2 | CASSKRASGGGSYEQYF | TGTGCCAGTAGTAAACGGGCTAGCGGAGGAGGCTCCTACGAGCAGTACTTC